The 27 T cell receptor beta chains reported below all come from one sample, sequenced in a study of neurological immune-mediated disorders. Time point defined: longitudinal time-point 1 (baseline). TCRdb reprocessed the 5' RACE reads with MiXCR, giving one entry per CDR3 protein. Here the sample spans 50,000 to 70,000 distinct CDR3 sequences, 9.5% to 12% being singletons. The source material was PBMCs. These receptors originate from a male donor with HTLV-1-associated myelopathy (HAM/TSP).

A note on this clonotype: This could be a read error, since a much larger clone is one nucleotide away. This rearrangement joins TRBV10-2 to TRBJ2-7; D possibly corresponds to TRBD2 (5 bases). The germline CDR1 and CDR2 sequences are WSHSY and SAAADI. Between the trimmed V and J ends, which lost 4 bases and 4 bases, there was a span of 11 bases. The CDR3 consists of 13 residues. CDR3 loop: CASSAQRRYEQYF. CDR3 DNA sequence: TGCGCCAGCAGTGCCCAGCGGAGATACGAGCAGTACTTC.

This clonotype was picked up many times. The rearrangement joins TRBV6-5 to TRBJ1-2; 9 nucleotides align to TRBD1. V lost 5 bases and J lost 2; bases outside the gene matches: 6. Per germline, CDR1 MNHEY and CDR2 SVGAGI. This CDR3 region has 15 residues. The CDR3 sequence: CASSGPGQGNYGYTF. The DNA of the CDR3 is TGTGCCAGCAGTGGACCGGGACAGGGAAACTATGGCTACACCTTC.

This clonotype was seen a handful of times. The V gene is TRBV20-1, the J gene TRBJ1-1; D call uncertain. The CDR3 runs 16 residues. The ends were cut back, 3 bases at V and 1 base at J, with 18 bases in the middle. CDR1 and CDR2 from the germline V gene are DFQATT and SNEGSKA (reference sequence). The CDR3 here is CSASRVHLKRNTEAFF. The CDR3 DNA sequence: TGCAGTGCTAGTAGAGTCCATCTAAAGAGGAACACTGAAGCTTTCTTT.

The chain joins TRBV12-3 or TRBV12-4 to TRBJ2-2; 7 nucleotides align to TRBD1. The CDR3 runs 15 residues. As DNA, the CDR3 is TGTGTCGGCAGTGACCGGGACAGACACACCGGGGAGCTGTTTTTT. Residues: CVGSDRDRHTGELFF.

V gene TRBV11-2 combines with J gene TRBJ2-7; TRBD1 or TRBD2 may be the D gene (5 bases each). This CDR3 has 13 residues. Germline CDR1 SGHAT, CDR2 FQNNGV. Trimming pared 8 bases from V and 3 bases from J, leaving 14 bases between. The CDR3 nucleotides are TGTGCCAGCCGCTGGGACCTAAACTACGAGCAGTACTTC. Encoded protein: CASRWDLNYEQYF.

This clonotype was detected ten times or more. V usage is TRBV6-5 and J usage is TRBJ2-1, with 7 positions matching TRBD2. The germline CDR1 and CDR2 sequences are MNHEY and SVGAGI. V lost 0 bases, J lost 0 bases, and 2 bases stayed unmatched. The length of the CDR3 is 16 residues. CDR3 sequence (DNA): TGTGCCAGCAGTTACTCGCGGGGGAGCTCCTACAATGAGCAGTTCTTC. Residues: CASSYSRGSSYNEQFF.

This clonotype has a count of ten or more. V gene TRBV5-6 combines with J gene TRBJ2-4, with TRBD2 identical over 11 bases. Germline V gene sequence: CDR1 SGHDT, CDR2 YYEEEE. The CDR3 has 15 residues. J was trimmed by 10 bases and V by 0 bases; bases with no gene match: 6. CDR3 bases: TGTGCCAGCAGCTTGGTAGCGGGGGGGCCGGATATTCAGTACTTC. It is translated as CASSLVAGGPDIQYF.

This clonotype was seen ten or more times. The chain links TRBV7-6 to TRBJ2-1; a weak D match, TRBD2 (6 bases). The CDR3 length is 15 residues. The V end lost 4 bases, the J end lost 2 bases, and 12 bases lay between the germline ends. Germline V CDR1 and CDR2: SGHVS, FNYEAQ. The DNA of the CDR3 is TGTGCCAGCAGCTCAGGCGGGGTGCCCTACAATGAGCAGTTCTTC. Encoded protein: CASSSGGVPYNEQFF.

There are many counts of this clonotype. The chain combines TRBV11-2 with TRBJ2-7, with D possibly matching TRBD1 (6 bases). Trimming shortened V by 3 bases and J by 2 bases, and 14 bases separated the two germline ends. The CDR3 runs to 15 residues. Germline V gene data show CDR1 as SGHAT and CDR2 as FQNNGV. This chain's CDR3 is CASSFNRDTTYEQYF. The CDR3 DNA reads as TGTGCCAGCAGCTTCAACCGGGACACGACCTACGAGCAGTACTTC.

This clonotype has ten or more counts. The chain recombines TRBV9 with TRBJ1-4; 8 nucleotides match TRBD1. This CDR3 contains 15 residues. With 0 bases clipped from V and 8 bases from J, the junction kept 6 bases outside the gene matches. From germline, CDR1 is SGDLS and CDR2 YYNGEE. CDR3 protein: CASSVASQGGEKLFF. The CDR3 DNA sequence: TGTGCCAGCAGCGTAGCCTCACAGGGGGGAGAAAAACTGTTTTTT.

This clonotype was detected ten times or more. The CDR3 protein is CASSLEAEQPQHF. CDR3 nucleotide sequence: TGTGCCAGCAGCTTGGAAGCGGAACAGCCCCAGCATTTT. This chain joins TRBV5-5 and TRBJ1-5; D gene uncertain. The CDR3 runs 13 residues. The V gene lost 0 bases and the J gene lost 7 bases, with 8 bases spanning the gap. CDR1 SGHKS and CDR2 YYEKEE come from the germline V gene (reference sequence).

This clonotype was seen many times. This sequence joins TRBV28 and TRBJ1-5; TRBD1 matches at 9 bases. V shed 6 bases, J shed 5 bases, and the junction held 2 bases outside the gene matches. CDR1 is MDHEN and CDR2 is SYDVKM in the germline V gene. The CDR3 consists of 13 residues. This CDR3 is CASRQGADQPQHF. The CDR3, as DNA: TGTGCCAGCAGACAGGGGGCAGATCAGCCCCAGCATTTT.

This clonotype showed up many times. The rearrangement links TRBV18 to TRBJ2-7, with TRBD1 matching 11 bases. This CDR3 is 14 amino acids long. Germline lookup yields CDR1 KGHSH and CDR2 LQKENI. J lost 7 bases, V lost 3 bases, and 5 bases had no gene match. Here the CDR3 reads CASSPLGQGAEQYF. CDR3 nucleotide sequence: TGTGCCAGCTCACCTCTCGGACAGGGGGCGGAGCAGTACTTC.

This clonotype has at least ten counts. V is TRBV5-1 and J is TRBJ2-5; TRBD2 agrees at 9 bases. The V and J ends lost 0 bases and 5 bases, in that order; junction bases with no gene match: 2. The CDR3 contains 14 residues. Germline lookup yields CDR1 SGHRS and CDR2 YFSETQ. The CDR3 region is CASSLGTSVETQYF. In DNA form, the CDR3 reads TGCGCCAGCAGCTTGGGGACTAGCGTGGAGACCCAGTACTTC.

This clonotype came up many times. The chain joins TRBV7-2 to TRBJ2-5; D gene uncertain. Trimming removed 3 bases at V and 4 bases at J, with 9 bases between. Germline V lookup: CDR1 SGHTA, CDR2 FQGNSA. The CDR3 is 13 residues long. The DNA for the CDR3 is TGTGCCAGCAGCTTTAGTCCTATAGAGACCCAGTACTTC. The encoded protein is CASSFSPIETQYF. The whole variable domain, remainder taken from reference TRBV7-2 and TRBJ2-5, is GAGVSQSPSNKVTEKGKDVELRCDPISGHTALYWYRQSLGQGLEFLIYFQGNSAPDKSGLPSDRFSAERTGGSVSTLTIQRTQQEDSAVYLCASSFSPIETQYFGPGTRLLVL.

With respect to this clonotype: A read error may be the cause here, since a much bigger clone is one base away. The J gene is TRBJ2-4, the V gene TRBV12-3 or TRBV12-4, with D maybe TRBD2 (5 bases). The CDR3 totals 13 residues. In DNA, the CDR3 is TGTGCCAGCACGGGGTTGAGCAAATACATTCAGTACTTC. Translated: CASTGLSKYIQYF.

The genes are TRBV7-9 and TRBJ2-4; 14 nucleotides line up with TRBD2. The V segment lost 3 bases and the J segment 7 bases; nucleotides outside the gene matches: 5. There are 16 residues in the CDR3. Germline V CDR1 and CDR2: SEHNR, FQNEAQ (reference sequence). This CDR3 is CASSLGTSGGANIQYF. The CDR3 bases are TGTGCCAGCAGCTTGGGGACTAGCGGGGGTGCTAACATTCAGTACTTC.

This chain joins TRBV4-1 and TRBJ1-5; the D gene is possibly TRBD1 (6 bases). Germline-derived CDR1 and CDR2 are MGHRA and YSYEKL. The V and J ends lost 0 bases and 12 bases respectively, with 15 bases between them. The CDR3 is 14 residues long. The CDR3: CASSQEGGVGNQHF. CDR3 nucleotides: TGCGCCAGCAGCCAAGAAGGGGGGGTAGGGAACCAGCATTTT.

Ten or more counts support this clonotype. This sequence joins TRBV29-1 and TRBJ1-3; D is possibly TRBD1 (5 bases). Germline-derived CDR1 and CDR2 are SQVTM and ANQGSEA. The ends were cut back, 2 bases at V and 0 bases at J, with 11 bases in the middle. There are 15 residues in the CDR3. The CDR3 here is CSVEWRGRSGNTIYF. CDR3 DNA sequence: TGCAGCGTTGAATGGAGGGGCCGCTCTGGAAACACCATATATTTT.

There are many counts of this clonotype. The chain carries TRBV5-6 and TRBJ2-5; D may be TRBD1 or TRBD2 (5 bases each). The CDR3 length is 16 residues. Trimming removed 6 bases at V and 0 bases at J, with 18 bases between. Germline-derived CDR1 and CDR2 are SGHDT and YYEEEE. CDR3 sequence: CASINRGERHQETQYF. In DNA, the CDR3 is TGTGCCAGCATCAATCGAGGGGAACGCCACCAAGAGACCCAGTACTTC.

Comments on this clonotype: A much larger clone differs from this one at a single base, so this may be a read error. The chain couples TRBV7-8 to TRBJ1-5; 9 nucleotides align to TRBD1. The CDR3 runs to 16 residues. V lost 3 bases and J lost 4; bases outside the gene matches: 7. CDR1 and CDR2 (germline): SGHVS, FQNEAQ. CDR3 bases: TGTGCCAGCAGCTTCCTGGACAGGGGAGGGAATCAGCCCCAGCATTTT. Translation: CASSFLDRGGNQPQHF.

This clonotype occurred many times. V usage is TRBV5-1 and J usage is TRBJ1-6; D uncertain. Germline V gene lookup returns CDR1 SGHRS and CDR2 YFSETQ. Trimming removed 1 base from V and 6 bases from J, with 17 bases in between. This CDR3 is built from 17 residues. The CDR3 sequence is CASSLSHGINRNSPLHF. In DNA, the CDR3 is TGCGCCAGCAGCTTGAGTCACGGGATAAATCGTAATTCACCCCTCCACTTT. Variable domain in full (rest from reference TRBV5-1 and TRBJ1-6): KAGVTQTPRYLIKTRGQQVTLSCSPISGHRSVSWYQQTPGQGLQFLFEYFSETQRNKGNFPGRFSGRQFSNSRSEMNVSTLELGDSALYLCASSLSHGINRNSPLHFGNGTRLTVT.

The sample holds many counts of this clonotype. Germline and junction disagree at one end, which may indicate a read error. The chain is built from TRBV6-6 and TRBJ2-1, with 8 bases lining up with TRBD2. This CDR3 contains 13 residues. Germline CDR1 MNHNY, CDR2 SVGAGI (reference sequence). This chain's CDR3 is CASSPPGGGPSSF. Here the CDR3 DNA reads TGTGCCAGCAGCCCCCCGGGAGGGGGGCCTTCCTCCTTC.

This clonotype was observed many times. This chain uses TRBV5-1 with TRBJ1-4; 10 nucleotides line up with TRBD1. CDR1 SGHRS and CDR2 YFSETQ come from the germline V gene. The CDR3 length is 15 residues. J gave up 5 bases and V 4 bases, and 5 bases lay outside the gene matches. This CDR3 is CASSPQGQGNEKLFF. DNA for the CDR3: TGCGCCAGCAGCCCTCAGGGACAGGGGAATGAAAAACTGTTTTTT.

There are a few counts of this clonotype. V gene TRBV15 combines with J gene TRBJ2-3; TRBD2 matches at 9 bases. CDR1 LNHNV and CDR2 YYDKDF come from the germline V gene (reference sequence). The CDR3 is 16 residues long. With 0 bases clipped from V and 2 bases from J, the junction kept 3 bases outside the gene matches. CDR3 amino acids: CATSRDPSGVTDTQYF. The CDR3 DNA follows: TGTGCCACCAGCAGAGATCCTAGCGGGGTCACAGATACGCAGTATTTT.

This clonotype showed up many times. The rearrangement joins TRBV10-2 to TRBJ2-2, with D unclear. Trimming removed 6 bases at V and 6 bases at J, with 5 bases between. This CDR3 has 11 amino acids. Germline CDR1 is WSHSY and CDR2 is SAAADI. The CDR3 DNA is TGCGCCAGCAGATCCGCCGGGGAGCTGTTTTTT. Protein product: CASRSAGELFF.

This clonotype occurred many times. This rearrangement joins TRBV5-6 to TRBJ1-1, with TRBD1 identical over 7 bases. V gave up 4 bases and J gave up 5 bases; unmatched junction bases: 8. The germline gives CDR1 SGHDT, CDR2 YYEEEE. This CDR3 spans 14 amino acids. The DNA of the CDR3 is TGTGCCAGCAGCCGCGACAGGGTCGGGACTGAAGCTTTCTTT. Translated, it gives CASSRDRVGTEAFF.